This T cell receptor beta chain was observed in a study of control samples from healthy donors and cancer patients. Germline lookup yields CDR1 MDHEN and CDR2 SYDVKM. J gave up 8 bases and V 8 bases, and 8 bases lay outside the gene matches. This CDR3 contains 13 residues. Method: immunoSEQ multiplex PCR; TCRdb's copy keeps in-frame clones and lacks some. The sample yields roughly 73,000 clones, around 94% seen once. The sequence was obtained from a woman aged 55-75 years in good health. The genes are TRBV28 and TRBJ1-4, with TRBD1 matching 7 bases. The material sequenced was blood. CDR3 in DNA: TGTGCCAGCCGAGGGGGCGCCGGGGAAAAACTGTTTTTT. Protein: CASRGGAGEKLFF.